This T cell receptor beta chain derives from a study of T cell responses to AZD1222 COVID-19 vaccine. The analysis combined second doses at about 4 or about 12 weeks. This table comes from immunoSEQ multiplex PCR, and its TCRdb copy is limited to in-frame clones, with some not included. The repertoire holds roughly 150,000 clones, 70% to 90% seen once, with over 1% in the top ten. On this clone itself: The antigen is not known.

CDR3 length: 13 residues. Germline loops: CDR1 KGHSH, CDR2 LQKENI. Trimming shortened V by 0 bases and J by 4 bases, and 6 bases separated the two germline ends. Study findings and constraints: White British people made up most donors, females outnumbered males, and clonal diversity was possibly underestimated. Of the AZD1222 recipients, only five to seven were seropositive at baseline. Reports say nearly half of spike-specific TCRs go after unmutated variant regions.

Sequenced material: peripheral blood, taken 28 days after the second AZD1222 dose. This clonotype was obtained from an adult who received the AZD1222 COVID-19 vaccine. The chain is built from TRBV18 and TRBJ1-2, with no clear D. The CDR3 loop reads CASSPPGSYGYTF. CDR3 DNA: TGTGCCAGCTCACCACCGGGGTCCTATGGCTACACCTTC.